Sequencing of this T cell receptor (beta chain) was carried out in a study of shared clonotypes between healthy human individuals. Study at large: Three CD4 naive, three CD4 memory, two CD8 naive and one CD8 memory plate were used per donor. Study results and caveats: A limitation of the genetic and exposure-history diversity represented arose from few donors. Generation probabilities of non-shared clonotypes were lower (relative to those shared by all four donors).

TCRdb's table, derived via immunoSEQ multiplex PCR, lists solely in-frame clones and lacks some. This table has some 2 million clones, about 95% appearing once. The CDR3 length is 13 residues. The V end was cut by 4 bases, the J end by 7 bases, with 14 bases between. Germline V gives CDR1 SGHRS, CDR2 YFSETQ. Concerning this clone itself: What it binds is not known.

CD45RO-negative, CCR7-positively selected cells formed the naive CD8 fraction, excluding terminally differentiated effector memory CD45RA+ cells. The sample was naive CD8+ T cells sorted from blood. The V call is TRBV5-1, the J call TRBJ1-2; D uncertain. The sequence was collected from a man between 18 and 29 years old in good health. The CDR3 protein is CASSAQEIFGYTF. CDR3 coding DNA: TGCGCCAGCAGCGCGCAGGAGATTTTTGGCTACACCTTC.